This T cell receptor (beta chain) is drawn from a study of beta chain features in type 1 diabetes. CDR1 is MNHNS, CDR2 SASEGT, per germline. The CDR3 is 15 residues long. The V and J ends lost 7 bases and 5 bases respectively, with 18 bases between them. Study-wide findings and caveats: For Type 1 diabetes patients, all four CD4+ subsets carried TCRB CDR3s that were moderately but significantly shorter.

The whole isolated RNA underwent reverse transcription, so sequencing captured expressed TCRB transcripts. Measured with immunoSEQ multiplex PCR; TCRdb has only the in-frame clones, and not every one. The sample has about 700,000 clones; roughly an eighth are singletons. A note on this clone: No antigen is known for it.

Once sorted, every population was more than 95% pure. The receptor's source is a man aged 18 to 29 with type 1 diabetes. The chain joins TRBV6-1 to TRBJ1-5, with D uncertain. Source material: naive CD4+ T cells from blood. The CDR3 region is CASNERRTGYQPQHF. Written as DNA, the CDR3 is TGTGCCAGCAACGAACGGAGGACCGGCTATCAGCCCCAGCATTTT.